This T cell receptor beta chain was found in a study of PD-L1 blockade in urothelial cancer. Overall study context: In the patient group, about 90% of the roughly 29 were males with bladder-origin urothelial cancer.

Time point here: peripheral blood 6 weeks after treatment start. The CDR3 totals 15 residues. Germline CDR1 SGHDN, CDR2 FVKESK. Trimming stripped 5 bases from V and 7 bases from J, with 17 bases between. The repertoire was sequenced with immunoSEQ multiplex PCR; TCRdb's copy has only in-frame clones and lacks some. This sample carries 100,000 to 150,000 clones, around 86% of them seen once, and the ten largest clones take roughly 2.4%. Sample: PBMCs, taken around atezolizumab (anti-PD-L1) treatment. The chain combines TRBV14 with TRBJ1-4; perhaps TRBD1 as D (6 bases). This TCR derives from a man aged 45-60 years with urothelial cancer. CDR3 DNA: TGTGCCAGCAGCGCAACAGGGAGGGTCGGTGAAAAACTGTTTTTT. This encodes CASSATGRVGEKLFF.